Shown below are 25 T cell receptor beta chains from a single sample sequenced in a study of naive and memory T cell subsets. TCR cDNA received a 3' ligated oligonucleotide that carried a UMI. Four PCR rounds used nested alpha and beta constant region primers plus the SP2 primer. TCRdb processed the 5' RACE reads anew with MiXCR; each CDR3 protein has one entry. The data contain 55,000 to 65,000 distinct CDR3 sequences, 6% to 8.5% of them singletons. All receptors come from a female donor in good health.

This clonotype was recorded a few times. The genes are TRBV2 and TRBJ1-1; D possibly corresponds to TRBD1 (6 bases). Trimming took 1 base from V and 1 from J, leaving 7 bases between them. Germline values: CDR1 SNHLY, CDR2 FYNNEI. This CDR3 is 14 amino acids long. The DNA of the CDR3 is TGTGCCAGCAGTGAAGGGGACACGAACACTGAAGCTTTCTTT. Protein sequence: CASSEGDTNTEAFF.

The chain employs TRBV6-2 or TRBV6-3 and TRBJ1-1; D unresolved. The germline CDR1 and CDR2 sequences are MNHEY and SVGEGT. V lost 4 bases, J lost 0 bases, and 9 bases lay in between. CDR3 size: 14 residues. CDR3: CASSWAQLNTEAFF. In nucleotides, the CDR3 is TGTGCCAGCAGTTGGGCACAGTTGAACACTGAAGCTTTCTTT.

V usage is TRBV4-1 and J usage is TRBJ2-1; D not resolved. V was shortened by 0 bases and J by 8 bases, with 17 bases between the two germline ends. There are 16 residues in the CDR3. Germline V gene data show CDR1 as MGHRA and CDR2 as YSYEKL. The CDR3 here is CASSQDQSQRVDEQFF. The CDR3 DNA sequence: TGCGCCAGCAGCCAAGATCAATCACAAAGGGTCGATGAGCAGTTCTTC.

This clonotype was seen ten or more times. The chain employs TRBV12-3 or TRBV12-4 and TRBJ1-2; D unclear. Trimming pared 2 bases from V and 1 base from J, leaving 8 bases between. The CDR3 spans 14 residues. This CDR3 reads CASSLSRHNYGYTF. The CDR3 bases are TGTGCCAGCAGTTTAAGTAGACATAACTATGGCTACACCTTC.

This clonotype has just a few counts. The chain links TRBV29-1 to TRBJ1-4; TRBD1 agrees at 8 bases. Germline CDR1 reads SQVTM; CDR2 reads ANQGSEA. The V segment lost 0 bases and the J segment 0 bases; nucleotides outside the gene matches: 3. The length of the CDR3 is 16 residues. This chain's CDR3 is CSVEDQGAATNEKLFF. DNA for the CDR3: TGCAGCGTTGAAGATCAGGGGGCCGCAACTAATGAAAAACTGTTTTTT.

This sequence joins TRBV11-2 and TRBJ2-7; no reliable D call. Trimming removed 4 bases from V and 2 bases from J, with 9 bases in between. This CDR3 has 13 amino acids. Germline V gene sequence: CDR1 SGHAT, CDR2 FQNNGV. Here the CDR3 reads CASSSGRAYEQYF. CDR3 bases: TGTGCCAGCAGCTCCGGTCGGGCCTACGAGCAGTACTTC.

This clonotype was observed many times. The chain uses TRBV7-2 and TRBJ2-3; D gene unclear. V was shortened by 1 base and J by 2 bases, with 10 bases between the two germline ends. Germline loops: CDR1 SGHTA, CDR2 FQGNSA. The CDR3 sequence is 15 residues long. The CDR3 protein is CASSLVFSLTDTQYF. CDR3 nucleotide sequence: TGTGCCAGCAGCTTAGTATTTTCACTCACAGATACGCAGTATTTT.

V gene TRBV6-2 or TRBV6-3 combines with J gene TRBJ1-5; 10 bases line up with TRBD1. In germline, CDR1 is MNHEY, CDR2 SVGEGT. The CDR3 spans 16 residues. After removal of 4 bases from V and 2 bases from J, the junction contained 5 bases not matched to a gene. DNA of the CDR3: TGTGCCAGCAGTTCGGACAGGGGGGGGGGCAATCAGCCCCAGCATTTT. Translating gives CASSSDRGGGNQPQHF.

V usage is TRBV18 and J usage is TRBJ1-2; 9 bases map to TRBD1. The CDR3 sequence is 14 residues long. CDR1 is KGHSH and CDR2 is LQKENI in the germline V gene. The V and J ends lost 1 base and 6 bases, in that order; junction bases with no gene match: 3. CDR3 bases: TGTGCCAGCTCACCACTGGGACAGGGTAATGGCTACACCTTC. This gives the protein CASSPLGQGNGYTF.

This clonotype was counted between two and nine times. The V and J genes are TRBV20-1 and TRBJ2-7; 9 bases line up with TRBD2. Germline V gene sequence: CDR1 DFQATT, CDR2 SNEGSKA (reference sequence). There are 16 residues in the CDR3. After removal of 0 bases from V and 2 bases from J, the junction contained 8 bases not matched to a gene. The CDR3 nucleotides read TGCAGTGCTAGAGATCAGGCTAGCGGGGACACCTACGAGCAGTACTTC. Its protein product is CSARDQASGDTYEQYF.

The genes are TRBV29-1 and TRBJ1-5; 8 positions agree with TRBD1. From germline, CDR1 is SQVTM and CDR2 ANQGSEA. The CDR3 loop spans 15 amino acids. Losses at the gene ends were 4 bases for V and 5 bases for J; bases not matched to a gene: 10. The CDR3 sequence: CSVVSPGQVDQPQHF. CDR3 coding DNA: TGCAGCGTTGTTTCCCCGGGACAGGTTGATCAGCCCCAGCATTTT. Using reference TRBV29-1 and TRBJ1-5 for the parts outside the CDR3, the full variable domain is SAVISQKPSRDICQRGTSLTIQCQVDSQVTMMFWYRQQPGQSLTLIATANQGSEATYESGFVIDKFPISRPNLTFSTLTVSNMSPEDSSIYLCSVVSPGQVDQPQHFGDGTRLSIL.

This clonotype has a handful of counts. This chain joins TRBV11-2 and TRBJ2-5, with 7 nucleotides matching TRBD2. V lost 7 bases and J lost 7; bases outside the gene matches: 12. Germline V gene sequence: CDR1 SGHAT, CDR2 FQNNGV. The CDR3 is made up of 14 amino acids. DNA of the CDR3: TGTGCCAGCACCCCCGGGGTGGGGAGGGGGACCCAGTACTTC. Its protein is CASTPGVGRGTQYF.

The chain combines TRBV6-1 with TRBJ2-7, with 7 bases lining up with TRBD2. After removal of 2 bases from V and 1 base from J, the junction contained 5 bases not matched to a gene. The CDR3 is 15 residues long. CDR1 and CDR2 (germline): MNHNS, SASEGT. CDR3 sequence reads: CASSEPGGVSYEQYF. CDR3 in DNA: TGTGCCAGCAGTGAACCGGGGGGAGTGTCCTACGAGCAGTACTTC.

The rearrangement links TRBV27 to TRBJ1-5; D ambiguous. Trimming left V 5 bases short and J 0 bases short, with 5 bases between. Germline V lookup: CDR1 MNHEY, CDR2 SMNVEV (reference sequence). The CDR3 is 13 amino acids. CDR3 sequence (DNA): TGTGCCAGCAGTAGATATAGCAATCAGCCCCAGCATTTT. This sequence encodes CASSRYSNQPQHF.

To note about this clonotype: A much larger clone differs from this one at a single base, so this may be a read error. The chain employs TRBV29-1 and TRBJ2-5, with D hard to call. The CDR3 covers 14 residues. V was cut by 8 bases and J by 2 bases, with 18 bases left in between. Germline CDR1 is SQVTM and CDR2 is ANQGSEA. The DNA of the CDR3 is TGCAGCAAAAGGATAGGTTGGGGACAAGAGACCCAGTACTTC. It yields the protein CSKRIGWGQETQYF.

Only a few counts were recorded for this clonotype. The CDR3, as DNA: TGTGCCAGCAGTTTGACTAGCGGATCCTACAATGAGCAGTTCTTC. Residues: CASSLTSGSYNEQFF. The rearrangement links TRBV6-5 to TRBJ2-1, with 9 nucleotides matching TRBD2. This CDR3 contains 15 residues. The V gene end was trimmed by 4 bases and the J gene end by 1 base; junction bases not matched to a gene: 2. Germline CDR1 and CDR2: MNHEY and SVGAGI.

The table lists this clonotype with many counts. V usage is TRBV3-1 and J usage is TRBJ1-1; 8 bases line up with TRBD1. The germline CDR1 and CDR2 sequences are LGHDT and YNNKEL (reference sequence). Trimming removed 2 bases from V and 0 bases from J; junction bases left unmatched: 5. This CDR3 is 16 amino acids long. The CDR3 loop reads CASSQTGDRLNTEAFF. The CDR3 coding sequence is TGTGCCAGCAGCCAAACCGGGGACAGGTTGAACACTGAAGCTTTCTTT.

The V call is TRBV6-6, the J call TRBJ1-6; D gene uncertain. CDR3 length equals 15 residues. Trimming shortened V by 0 bases and J by 8 bases, and 11 bases separated the two germline ends. Germline-derived CDR1 and CDR2 are MNHNY and SVGAGI (reference sequence). CDR3 protein: CASSYSRLIDSPLHF. CDR3 in DNA: TGTGCCAGCAGTTACTCGAGACTGATCGATTCACCCCTCCACTTT.

This clonotype is classed as medium-sized (0.01 to 0.1%). The chain uses TRBV12-3 or TRBV12-4 and TRBJ2-7, with D perhaps matching TRBD1 (5 bases). V was cut by 5 bases and J by 2 bases, with 13 bases left in between. The CDR3 contains 14 residues. The CDR3 sequence is CASSRDSPPYEQYF. CDR3 in DNA: TGTGCCAGCAGTCGAGACAGTCCCCCCTACGAGCAGTACTTC.

The table lists this clonotype with a few counts. This chain connects TRBV11-2 to TRBJ2-2; no clear D. CDR1 is SGHAT and CDR2 is FQNNGV in the germline V gene. There are 15 residues in the CDR3. The V gene lost 1 base and the J gene lost 2 bases, with 8 bases spanning the gap. The CDR3 nucleotides read TGTGCCAGCAGCTTAGTTTACAGTAACACCGGGGAGCTGTTTTTT. Protein sequence: CASSLVYSNTGELFF.

This clonotype was picked up a small number of times. The chain employs TRBV27 and TRBJ2-7; 11 bases agree with TRBD2. The CDR3 totals 15 residues. V lost 6 bases, J lost 4 bases, and 8 bases stayed unmatched. Germline V gene data show CDR1 as MNHEY and CDR2 as SMNVEV (reference sequence). The CDR3 loop reads CASRYGTSGIYEQYF. The DNA of the CDR3 is TGTGCCAGCAGATACGGGACTAGCGGTATATACGAGCAGTACTTC.

The rearrangement joins TRBV11-2 to TRBJ2-5; 10 bases fit TRBD2. The trim removed 6 bases at V and 2 bases at J, leaving 9 bases unmatched. The CDR3 has 16 residues. In germline, CDR1 is SGHAT, CDR2 FQNNGV. As DNA, the CDR3 is TGTGCCAGCAGTTGGACTAGCGGACCCCGTCAAGAGACCCAGTACTTC. This translates into CASSWTSGPRQETQYF.

This clonotype was seen many times. The chain's CDR3 is CASSSQGARDTEAFF. The CDR3 nucleotides are TGTGCCAGCTCATCACAGGGGGCTAGGGACACTGAAGCTTTCTTT. The rearrangement uses TRBV18 and TRBJ1-1; 9 nucleotides align to TRBD1. The CDR3 runs 15 residues. Germline CDR1 and CDR2: KGHSH and LQKENI. J gave up 3 bases and V 5 bases, and 7 bases lay outside the gene matches.

This chain uses TRBV29-1 with TRBJ2-6, with D perhaps matching TRBD1 (7 bases). Trimming removed 5 bases from V and 2 bases from J, with 10 bases in between. Germline V gene sequence: CDR1 SQVTM, CDR2 ANQGSEA. The CDR3 consists of 14 residues. The CDR3 is CSVSRGAGANVLTF. CDR3 DNA: TGCAGCGTTAGCAGGGGGGCTGGGGCCAACGTCCTGACTTTC.

The rearrangement links TRBV18 to TRBJ1-5; the D is unclear. The germline V gene encodes CDR1 KGHSH and CDR2 LQKENI. CDR3 length: 14 amino acids. V was pared by 5 bases and J by 5 bases, with 13 bases between. The CDR3 nucleotides read TGTGCCAGCTCATCCGGGAGCTCGGATCAGCCCCAGCATTTT. Translated: CASSSGSSDQPQHF.